The clone carrying this T cell receptor (beta chain) showed up just a few times. The data originate from a study of blood T cell repertoires in COVID-19. Assay used: immunoSEQ multiplex PCR; TCRdb lists only in-frame clones, some missing. Among some 330,000 clones, 83% were seen once, and the ten largest hold less than 6%. The CDR3 spans 15 residues. In germline, CDR1 is LGHDT, CDR2 YNNKEL (reference sequence). Trimming removed 0 bases from V and 7 bases from J; junction bases left unmatched: 6. The chain uses TRBV3-1 (or the pseudogene TRBV3-2) and TRBJ2-1, with 7 positions matching TRBD2. What was sequenced was PBMCs or T cells enriched from blood (not recorded which). The origin of this receptor is a woman in her forties or fifties who had recovered from COVID-19. In DNA, the CDR3 is TGTGCCAGCAGCCAAGAGGGCGGGAGCAGGAATGAGCAGTTCTTC. Its translation: CASSQEGGSRNEQFF.